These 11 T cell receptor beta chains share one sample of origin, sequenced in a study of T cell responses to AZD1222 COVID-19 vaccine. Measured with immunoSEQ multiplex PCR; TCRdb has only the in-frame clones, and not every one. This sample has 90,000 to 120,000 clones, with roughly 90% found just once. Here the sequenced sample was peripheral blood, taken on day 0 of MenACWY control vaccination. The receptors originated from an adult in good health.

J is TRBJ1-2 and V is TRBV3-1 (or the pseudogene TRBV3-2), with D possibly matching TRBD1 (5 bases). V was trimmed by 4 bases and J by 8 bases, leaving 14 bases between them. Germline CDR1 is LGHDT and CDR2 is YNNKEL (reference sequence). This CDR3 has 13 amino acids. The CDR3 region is CASSLGTWWGYTF. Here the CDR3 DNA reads TGTGCCAGCAGCCTCGGGACCTGGTGGGGCTACACCTTC.

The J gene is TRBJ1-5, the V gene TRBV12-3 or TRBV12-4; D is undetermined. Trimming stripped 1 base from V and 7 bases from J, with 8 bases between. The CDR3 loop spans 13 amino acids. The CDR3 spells CASSLGPRQPQHF. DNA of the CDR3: TGTGCCAGCAGTTTAGGACCCAGGCAGCCCCAGCATTTT.

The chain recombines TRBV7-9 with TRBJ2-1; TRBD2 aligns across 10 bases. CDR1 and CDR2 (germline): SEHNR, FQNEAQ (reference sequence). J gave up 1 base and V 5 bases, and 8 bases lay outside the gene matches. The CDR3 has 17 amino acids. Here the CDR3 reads CASSRGLAGVSYNEQFF. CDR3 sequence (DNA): TGTGCCAGCAGCCGGGGGCTAGCGGGGGTGTCCTACAATGAGCAGTTCTTC.

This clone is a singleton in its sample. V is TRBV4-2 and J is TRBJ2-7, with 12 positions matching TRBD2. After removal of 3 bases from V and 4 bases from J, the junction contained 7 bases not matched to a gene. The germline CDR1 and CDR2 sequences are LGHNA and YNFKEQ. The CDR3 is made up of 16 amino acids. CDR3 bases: TGTGCCAGCAGCCAGGCCCTAGCGGGGGGGGAATACGAGCAGTACTTC. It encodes CASSQALAGGEYEQYF.

CDR3 protein: CASSKNRDRDYNEQFF. The CDR3 DNA sequence: TGTGCCAGCAGCAAAAACCGGGACAGAGACTACAATGAGCAGTTCTTC. The chain couples TRBV7-6 to TRBJ2-1; 7 bases are shared with TRBD1. This CDR3 spans 16 amino acids. Germline V gene data show CDR1 as SGHVS and CDR2 as FNYEAQ. V gave up 5 bases and J gave up 3 bases; unmatched junction bases: 10.

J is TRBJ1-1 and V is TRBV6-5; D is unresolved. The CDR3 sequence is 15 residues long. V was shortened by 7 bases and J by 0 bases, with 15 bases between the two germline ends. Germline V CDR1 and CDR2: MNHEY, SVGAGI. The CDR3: CASNAGRIMNTEAFF. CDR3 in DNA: TGTGCCAGCAATGCCGGGAGAATAATGAACACTGAAGCTTTCTTT.

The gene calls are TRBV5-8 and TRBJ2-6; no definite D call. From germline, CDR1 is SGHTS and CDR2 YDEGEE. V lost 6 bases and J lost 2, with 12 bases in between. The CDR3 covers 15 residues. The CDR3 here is CASTHFGTGANVLTF. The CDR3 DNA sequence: TGTGCCAGCACCCACTTTGGGACTGGGGCCAACGTCCTGACTTTC.

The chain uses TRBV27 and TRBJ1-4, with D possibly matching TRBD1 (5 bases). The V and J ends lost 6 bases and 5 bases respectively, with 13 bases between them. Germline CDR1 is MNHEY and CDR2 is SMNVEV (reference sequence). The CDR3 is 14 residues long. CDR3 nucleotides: TGTGCCAGCAGGTTTCAAGGGGAAAATGAAAAACTGTTTTTT. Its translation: CASRFQGENEKLFF.

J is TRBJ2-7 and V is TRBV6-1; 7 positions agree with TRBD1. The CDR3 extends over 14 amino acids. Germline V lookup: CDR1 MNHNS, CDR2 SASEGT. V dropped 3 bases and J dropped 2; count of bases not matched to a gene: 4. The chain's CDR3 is CASSETGFAYEQYF. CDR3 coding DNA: TGTGCCAGCAGTGAGACAGGGTTTGCCTACGAGCAGTACTTC.

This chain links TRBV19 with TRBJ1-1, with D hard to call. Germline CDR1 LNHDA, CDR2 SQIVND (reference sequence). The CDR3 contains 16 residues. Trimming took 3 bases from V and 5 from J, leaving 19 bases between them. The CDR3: CASSMGREVERTEAFF. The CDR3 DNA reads TGTGCCAGTAGTATGGGGAGGGAAGTTGAAAGGACTGAAGCTTTCTTT.

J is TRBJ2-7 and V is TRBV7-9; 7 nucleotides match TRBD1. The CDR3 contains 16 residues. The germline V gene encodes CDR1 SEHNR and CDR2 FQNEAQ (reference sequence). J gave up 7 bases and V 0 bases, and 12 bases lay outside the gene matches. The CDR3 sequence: CASSLAAGGASREQYF. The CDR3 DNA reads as TGTGCCAGCAGCTTAGCGGCAGGGGGTGCTTCGAGGGAGCAGTACTTC.